This entry lists 23 T cell receptor beta chains sequenced from one sample in a study of tumor and adjacent non-tumor tissue in lung cancer. A modified ARM-PCR protocol with three rounds of nested PCR amplified TCRbeta. TCRdb re-called the multiplex PCR reads with MiXCR, one entry per CDR3 protein. This table holds under 75,000 distinct CDR3 sequences, roughly 70% found once. This sample's RNA came from whole unsorted tissue. This non-tumor lung sample came from over 3 cm beyond the tumor edge. What was sequenced was distant non-tumor lung tissue. The receptors stem from a woman in her forties or fifties with non-small cell lung cancer.

Ten or more counts support this clonotype. The chain recombines TRBV11-1 with TRBJ2-7, with D perhaps matching TRBD1 (5 bases). Trimming pared 5 bases from V and 4 bases from J, leaving 15 bases between. The CDR3 is 14 amino acids. Germline CDR1 is SGHAT and CDR2 is FQDESV (reference sequence). CDR3: CASSPAGSVYEQYF. In nucleotides, the CDR3 is TGTGCCAGCAGCCCCGCAGGGTCTGTTTACGAGCAGTACTTC.

This clonotype has at least ten counts. The rearrangement links TRBV24-1 to TRBJ2-1; D possibly uses TRBD1 or TRBD2 (5 bases each). Germline-derived CDR1 and CDR2 are KGHDR and SFDVKD. V was clipped by 9 bases and J by 5 bases, with 13 bases between them. The CDR3 runs to 13 residues. CDR3 loop: CATRQRNNNEQFF. The CDR3, as DNA: TGTGCCACCCGACAGCGGAATAACAATGAGCAGTTCTTC.

This clonotype has just one count. A much more abundant neighbour one base away suggests this may be a read error. The J gene is TRBJ2-1, the V gene TRBV10-2; a weak D match, TRBD2 (5 bases). The CDR3 runs 14 residues. Germline CDR1 is WSHSY and CDR2 is SAAADI. The DNA of the CDR3 is TGCGCCAGCAGTTCGAGCGGACGGGGAAATGAGCATTCCTTC. Translating gives CASSSSGRGNEHSF.

Remarks on this clonotype: Given a much more abundant clone one base away, this may be a read error. This CDR3 is missing its conserved last phenylalanine or tryptophan, likely due to a read error. The gene calls are TRBV12-3 or TRBV12-4 and TRBJ1-1; the D gene is possibly TRBD1 (6 bases). CDR3 size: 15 residues. The CDR3 is CASRLGGSRDTEAFS. CDR3 bases: TGTGCCAGCAGGTTAGGGGGATCAAGGGACACTGAAGCTTTCTCT.

This clonotype is large by share. V and J are TRBV11-2 and TRBJ2-1, with 11 nucleotides matching TRBD2. This CDR3 is built from 16 residues. Germline V gene data show CDR1 as SGHAT and CDR2 as FQNNGV. Trimming removed 5 bases from V and 10 bases from J; junction bases left unmatched: 13. DNA for the CDR3: TGTGCCAGCAGCCTAATGACCGGGACTAGCGGACCAGAGCAGTTCTTC. Its protein is CASSLMTGTSGPEQFF.

Points on this clonotype: The junction does not match germline at one end; this may be a read error. The J gene is TRBJ1-2, the V gene TRBV6-5, with D maybe TRBD1 (5 bases). This CDR3 is 14 amino acids long. Germline V gives CDR1 MNHEY, CDR2 SVGAGI. The CDR3 DNA sequence: TGTGGCAGCAGTTACGTGTCAGGGTTGGATGCCTACACCTTC. This translates into CGSSYVSGLDAYTF.

As to this clonotype: This CDR3 is missing its conserved last phenylalanine or tryptophan, likely due to a read error. V and J are TRBV6-1 and TRBJ2-1, with 10 bases matching TRBD1. CDR3 length: 16 residues. Germline-derived CDR1 and CDR2 are MNHNS and SASEGT. The CDR3 region is CASSASWTGGHNEQFL. In DNA form, the CDR3 reads TGTGCTAGCAGTGCATCCTGGACAGGGGGACACAATGAGCAGTTCCTC.

V and J are TRBV11-2 and TRBJ2-7; 8 bases align to TRBD2. V dropped 7 bases and J dropped 2; count of bases not matched to a gene: 7. Per the germline V gene, CDR1 is SGHAT and CDR2 is FQNNGV. There are 14 residues in the CDR3. In DNA, the CDR3 is TGTGCCAGCATGAGACCAGCGGGAGCCTACGAGCAGTACTTC. Protein: CASMRPAGAYEQYF.

Notes on this clonotype: Lacking the conserved final phenylalanine or tryptophan, this CDR3 likely reflects a read error. The chain is built from TRBV30 and TRBJ2-1; 10 nucleotides agree with TRBD2. J was trimmed by 6 bases and V by 3 bases; bases with no gene match: 5. The length of the CDR3 is 14 residues. CDR1 is GTSNPN and CDR2 is SVGIG in the germline V gene (reference sequence). The chain's CDR3 is CAWRSGRAGNEQFS. CDR3 DNA: TGTGCCTGGAGGAGCGGGAGGGCCGGCAATGAGCAGTTCTCC.

The CDR3 sequence is CASSLIGGIYGYTF. In nucleotides, the CDR3 is TGTGCCAGCAGCTTAATAGGGGGCATCTATGGCTACACCTTC. The chain couples TRBV11-2 to TRBJ1-2, with 7 bases that match TRBD1. From germline, CDR1 is SGHAT and CDR2 FQNNGV. This CDR3 region has 14 residues. Trimming at V came to 2 bases and at J to 4 bases, leaving 4 bases not matched to a gene.

This clonotype was counted a few times. The chain carries TRBV3-1 and TRBJ2-4; 11 bases align to TRBD2. The CDR3 totals 18 residues. V dropped 3 bases and J dropped 1; count of bases not matched to a gene: 8. Germline V gene sequence: CDR1 LGHDT, CDR2 YNNKEL (reference sequence). CDR3 DNA sequence: TGTGCCAGCAGCCAGGCCTCACTAGCGGGAGACGCCAAAAACATTCAGTACTTC. Translated, it gives CASSQASLAGDAKNIQYF. The full variable domain, rest sourced from reference TRBV3-1 and TRBJ2-4, is DTAVSQTPKYLVTQMGNDKSIKCEQNLGHDTMYWYKQDSKKFLKIMFSYNNKELIINETVPNRFSPKSPDKAHLNLHINSLELGDSAVYFCASSQASLAGDAKNIQYFGAGTRLSVL.

This clonotype was seen ten or more times. V and J are TRBV20-1 and TRBJ1-5, with 10 bases identical to TRBD1. The CDR3 length is 17 residues. V lost 3 bases, J lost 2 bases, and 10 bases stayed unmatched. CDR1 and CDR2 from the germline V gene are DFQATT and SNEGSKA (reference sequence). CDR3 DNA: TGCAGTGCTAGTCCCATGGTAGGGACAGGGGGCAATCAGCCCCAGCATTTT. This encodes CSASPMVGTGGNQPQHF.

Regarding this clonotype: Its ends do not fully match the called genes, so a read error is possible. This chain uses TRBV11-1 with TRBJ2-7; TRBD1 agrees at 8 bases. Germline CDR1 SGHAT, CDR2 FQDESV (reference sequence). This CDR3 is 15 amino acids long. The CDR3 region is CASNSIGSTGEEQYF. The CDR3 DNA reads as TGCGCCAGCAACTCGATTGGGTCGACAGGGGAGGAGCAGTACTTC. Complete variable domain (other parts from reference TRBV11-1 and TRBJ2-7): EAEVAQSPRYKITEKSQAVAFWCDPISGHATLYWYRQILGQGPELLVQFQDESVVDDSQLPKDRFSAERLKGVDSTLKIQPAELGDSAMYLCASNSIGSTGEEQYFGPGTRLTVT.

The rearrangement links TRBV7-9 to TRBJ2-2, with D uncertain. This CDR3 region has 13 residues. V was clipped by 0 bases and J by 10 bases, with 9 bases between them. From germline, CDR1 is SEHNR and CDR2 FQNEAQ (reference sequence). The CDR3 spells CASSLAWSMELFF. CDR3 DNA sequence: TGTGCCAGCAGCTTAGCTTGGTCCATGGAGCTGTTTTTT.

This clonotype was found many times. This chain joins TRBV29-1 and TRBJ2-1; 10 bases are shared with TRBD1. CDR3 length: 14 amino acids. V lost 4 bases and J lost 0; bases outside the gene matches: 0. CDR1 and CDR2 (germline): SQVTM, ANQGSEA. For the CDR3, the DNA is TGCAGCGTTGGGACAGGGGGCTCCTACAATGAGCAGTTCTTC. It is translated as CSVGTGGSYNEQFF.

Comments on this clonotype: Given a much more abundant clone one base away, this may be a read error. The chain joins TRBV6-2 or TRBV6-3 to TRBJ2-6; D uncertain. V was trimmed by 7 bases and J by 0 bases, leaving 16 bases between them. Germline V gene sequence: CDR1 MNHEY, CDR2 SVGEGT. The CDR3 consists of 17 residues. In DNA form, the CDR3 reads TGTGCCAGCACCCTCAATCGAGGTCTCTCTGGGGCCAACGTCCTGACTTTC. This translates into CASTLNRGLSGANVLTF.

Notes on this clonotype: One end of the junction fails to match germline, which may point to a read error. J is TRBJ1-5 and V is TRBV6-2 or TRBV6-3; no firm D call. This CDR3 spans 20 amino acids. CDR1 MNHEY and CDR2 SVGEGT come from the germline V gene. The CDR3 region has the DNA TGTGTCAGCAGCTTCGAATCTGTGGTATATGTCAGCGGTCTTAATCAGTCCCAGCATTTT. Its translation: CVSSFESVVYVSGLNQSQHF.

Comment on this clonotype: This may be a read error, as it is one base from a much larger clone. V and J are TRBV28 and TRBJ2-3, with D possibly TRBD1 on 5 matching bases. The CDR3 sequence is 13 residues long. Per germline, CDR1 MDHEN and CDR2 SYDVKM. The CDR3 protein is CASSLQGTNTQYF. Here the CDR3 DNA reads TGTGCCAGCAGTTTACAGGGCACAAATACGCAGTATTTT.

About this clonotype: A read error may be the cause here, since a much bigger clone is one base away. This chain uses TRBV6-1 with TRBJ2-2; no clear D gene. CDR1 is MNHNS, CDR2 SASEGT, per germline. V was shortened by 5 bases and J by 2 bases, with 12 bases between the two germline ends. The CDR3 is made up of 15 amino acids. CDR3 coding DNA: TGTGCCAGCAGTACCAGAAGCCGAAACACCGGGGAGCTGTTTTTT. Protein product: CASSTRSRNTGELFF.

For this clonotype: With a much larger clone just one base away, this may be a read error. J is TRBJ1-3 and V is TRBV5-5, with 8 bases aligning to TRBD1. The CDR3 loop spans 17 amino acids. The V gene end was trimmed by 1 base and the J gene end by 0 bases; junction bases not matched to a gene: 6. Germline V gene sequence: CDR1 SGHKS, CDR2 YYEKEE (reference sequence). The CDR3 coding sequence is TGTGCCAGCAGCTTGCCCGGGACAGGCTACTCTGGAAACACCATATATTTT. Translating gives CASSLPGTGYSGNTIYF.

This clonotype was found many times. V usage is TRBV12-3 or TRBV12-4 and J usage is TRBJ1-1; 7 nucleotides align to TRBD1. Trimming at V came to 6 bases and at J to 3 bases, leaving 10 bases not matched to a gene. This CDR3 has 15 amino acids. The CDR3 is CASSERQGGDTEAFF. CDR3 DNA sequence: TGTGCCAGCAGCGAGAGACAGGGAGGGGACACTGAAGCTTTCTTT.

In the case of this clonotype: A read error may produce the germline difference seen at one junction end. The chain recombines TRBV20-1 with TRBJ2-7, with D maybe TRBD1 (6 bases). There are 13 residues in the CDR3. Germline V lookup: CDR1 DFQATT, CDR2 SNEGSKA (reference sequence). This CDR3 is CNAARTESYEQYF. As DNA, the CDR3 is TGCAATGCTGCAAGGACAGAGAGCTACGAGCAGTACTTC.

On this clonotype: A read error may produce the germline difference seen at one junction end. The V gene is TRBV11-2, the J gene TRBJ2-7; no firm D call. The CDR3 is 15 amino acids. CDR1 is SGHAT, CDR2 FQNNGV, per germline. CDR3 bases: TGTGCCAGCAGCGGAAGAGCAGGTGTGTCCTACGTGCAGTACTTT. Encoded protein: CASSGRAGVSYVQYF.